The T cell receptor (beta chain) described here comes from a study of early T cells in non-severe SARS-CoV-2 infection (dated by TCRdb to the early 2020s). Background for the entire study: Because TCR sequencing was done on bulk RNA from unsorted whole blood, the alpha and beta chains could not be paired. Here is what the overall study found, with its caveats: Matching against VDJdb was skewed toward anti-spike CD8 responses, likely underestimated virus-specific expansions, and missed private and CD4 specificities.

This clonotype was seen many times. Its antigen is unknown. Per-nucleotide qualities are absent, and no much larger clonotype sits a single base away. A case-control design nested within a healthcare worker cohort in London, UK, was used, with weekly nasopharyngeal swab PCR tests and blood sampling performed. Healthcare workers were enrolled in the week of the UK lockdown, from 23 to 31 March 2020, and were followed every week for up to about 15 weeks. The germline V and J ends show losses of 7 bases and 4 bases respectively, and no gene match explains 10 bases of the junction. Based on the germline V gene, the CDR1 and CDR2 sequences are SNHLY and FYNNEI. From the cysteine through the phenylalanine, the CDR3 covers 14 amino acids. Only the CDR3 DNA stays, 42 bases, in frame from base 1. The library was prepared using 5' RACE. The sequencer listed for this sample is NextSeq 500. Unique molecular identifiers were attached to individual cDNA molecules in the TCR library protocol so that sequencing error and PCR bias could be corrected. Sequencing covered both TCR alpha and beta chains, and within each sample the abundances of alpha and beta sequences were tightly co-correlated. The authors' pipeline ran thus. Decombinator V4 was used to annotate the V gene, J gene and CDR3 of the TCR sequences. TCRs were defined as expanded if a significant change between any two time points was detected under a Poisson model with p below 0.0001. Abundances of TCRs were expressed as counts per million after normalisation to the total number of TCRs sequenced in each sample. TRAV1-2 paired with TRAJ12, TRAJ20 or TRAJ33 defined MAIT TCRs, while TRAV10 paired with TRAJ18 defined iNKT TCRs. VDJdb, accessed 1 November 2021, was searched for CMV, EBV and SARS-CoV-2 annotated TCRs, excluding TCRs annotated for multiple antigens. Starting from the raw public reads, TCRdb applied fastp trimming at Q25, assembled clones with MiXCR and retained in-frame beta chains. Under each unique CDR3 protein, matching rows form one entry showing the most common genes and DNA. These V and J calls originate from TCRdb's pipeline instead of the authors' own analysis. The sample profile shows some 59,000 distinct CDR3 sequences; 10% of them were found once. Of the sample, approximately 4.1% falls within the top ten clones.

The material sequenced was whole blood. The source is an adult who was a healthcare worker with PCR-confirmed SARS-CoV-2 infection or an uninfected control (not recorded which). This chain is built from TRBV2 and TRBJ2-7, and 7 junctional nucleotides match TRBD2. The CDR3 region reads CASNPGGTEYEQYF. The nucleotide sequence reads as follows: TGTGCCAGCAATCCGGGAGGCACCGAATACGAGCAGTACTTC.